A selection of T cell receptor beta chains follows, all from one sample in a study of T cell repertoires in cytomegalovirus infection. Each CDR3 protein is one row after TCRdb ran MiXCR on the reads. The sample has fewer than 200,000 distinct CDR3 sequences; roughly a fifth are singletons. The specimen sequenced was PBMCs. These receptors were obtained from a human donor in good health (CMV status not recorded). Some clones in this sample may be carry-over from other donors' samples. CDR3s include the opening cysteine and the closing phenylalanine or tryptophan.

TRBV23-1 | CASSPPGKLGLGTEAFF
TRBV5-6 | CASSLRGGTEAFF
TRBV28 | CASTTGGQGQPQHF
TRBV5-1 | CASSLGTEGYQPQHF
TRBV11-2 | CASSQKLGGGDSNQPQHF
TRBV6-6 | CASSYSTEVSF
TRBV6-8 | CASSYAEEGRQPQHF
TRBV7-8 | CASSAEGLAVYNEQFF
TRBV3-1 | CASSQGRRDRSSYEQYF
TRBV28 | CASTPGGSGANVLTF
TRBV20-1 | CSRRGSPYEQYF
TRBV7-2 | CASSENSPLHF
TRBV19 | CASMRTGPGGYTF
TRBV7-9 | CASSFLQGGGEQYF
TRBV2 | CASSEMGEQYF
TRBV12-3/TRBV12-4 | CASRLTSGGPYNEQFF
TRBV7-8 | CASSVPGLAHNEQFF
TRBV7-3 | CASSVSGGGYNEQFF
TRBV6-2/TRBV6-3 | CASSYPSRRTSGLLDTQYF
TRBV5-4 | CASSFKWGATDEKLFF
TRBV11-3 | CASSLKLAGASEQFF
TRBV7-9 | CASSPAGTGELFF